This passage covers 20 T cell receptor beta chains from one sample sequenced in a study of siplizumab effects on memory and regulatory T cells. Data came from immunoSEQ multiplex PCR; TCRdb stores just in-frame clones and leaves some out. Here the sample spans around 110,000 clones, around 94% being singletons. Source material: non-Treg CD4+ T cells sorted from blood. The receptor source for this set is a human donor in good health.

The chain recombines TRBV7-8 with TRBJ1-2, with D tentatively TRBD1 (5 bases). This CDR3 contains 15 residues. The V and J ends lost 3 bases and 5 bases respectively, with 16 bases between them. Looked up from germline, CDR1 is SGHVS and CDR2 is FQNEAQ. Written as DNA, the CDR3 is TGTGCCAGCAGCTTGGGGGGAAGACGAGAGTATGGCTACACCTTC. Its translation is CASSLGGRREYGYTF.

The chain combines TRBV7-2 with TRBJ1-1, with 8 bases lining up with TRBD1. The CDR3 runs 14 residues. With 4 bases clipped from V and 5 bases from J, the junction kept 6 bases outside the gene matches. Germline CDR1 and CDR2: SGHTA and FQGNSA. The CDR3 DNA sequence: TGTGCCAGCAGCTCGTTCAGGGGGCGAACTGAAGCTTTCTTT. Encoded protein: CASSSFRGRTEAFF. Filled out from reference TRBV7-2 and TRBJ1-1, the complete variable domain reads GAGVSQSPSNKVTEKGKDVELRCDPISGHTALYWYRQSLGQGLEFLIYFQGNSAPDKSGLPSDRFSAERTGGSVSTLTIQRTQQEDSAVYLCASSSFRGRTEAFFGQGTRLTVV.

This clone was seen more than once but under ten times. The J gene is TRBJ1-2, the V gene TRBV7-9, with D possibly TRBD1 on 5 matching bases. The CDR3 covers 13 residues. Germline V lookup: CDR1 SEHNR, CDR2 FQNEAQ (reference sequence). The V end was cut by 5 bases, the J end by 5 bases, with 12 bases between. This chain's CDR3 is CASSRTGVYGYTF. The CDR3, as DNA: TGTGCCAGCAGCCGTACGGGGGTATATGGCTACACCTTC.

The V and J genes are TRBV11-2 and TRBJ1-4, with 9 bases aligning to TRBD1. CDR3 length: 12 amino acids. V lost 5 bases to trimming and J lost 11 bases; unmatched junction nucleotides: 3. CDR1 and CDR2 from the germline V gene are SGHAT and FQNNGV. The CDR3 spells CASSLGQGKLFF. Written as DNA, the CDR3 is TGTGCCAGCAGCCTAGGACAGGGGAAACTGTTTTTT. Looking up the rest from reference TRBV11-2 and TRBJ1-4 gives the full variable domain: EAGVAQSPRYKIIEKRQSVAFWCNPISGHATLYWYQQILGQGPKLLIQFQNNGVVDDSQLPKDRFSAERLKGVDSTLKIQPAKLEDSAVYLCASSLGQGKLFFGSGTQLSVL.

This rearrangement joins TRBV7-2 to TRBJ2-5; 8 bases align to TRBD1. The V segment lost 3 bases and the J segment 2 bases; nucleotides outside the gene matches: 2. CDR3 length: 14 amino acids. CDR1 SGHTA and CDR2 FQGNSA come from the germline V gene. The CDR3 nucleotides are TGTGCCAGCAGCTTCAACAGGGGGCAAGAGACCCAGTACTTC. Its translation: CASSFNRGQETQYF.

The V call is TRBV19, the J call TRBJ1-2, with a tentative D call TRBD1 (5 bases). V was clipped by 5 bases and J by 2 bases, with 15 bases between them. Germline values: CDR1 LNHDA, CDR2 SQIVND (reference sequence). The CDR3 is 15 amino acids. As DNA, the CDR3 is TGTGCCAGTAGTGTCCAGGGTCCCCTCAACTATGGCTACACCTTC. Protein sequence: CASSVQGPLNYGYTF.

The J gene is TRBJ2-7, the V gene TRBV6-1; D is undetermined. V lost 7 bases to trimming and J lost 0 bases, with 13 bases between them. Germline values: CDR1 MNHNS, CDR2 SASEGT. The CDR3 covers 14 residues. The CDR3 here is CASKARYDSYEQYF. Written as DNA, the CDR3 is TGTGCCAGCAAAGCCAGGTATGACTCCTACGAGCAGTACTTC.

The rearrangement uses TRBV5-1 and TRBJ2-1; 14 bases line up with TRBD2. This CDR3 is 16 amino acids long. The V and J ends lost 2 bases and 8 bases, in that order; junction bases with no gene match: 6. Germline CDR1 SGHRS, CDR2 YFSETQ. The CDR3 protein is CASSFGTSGSIYEQFF. The CDR3 region has the DNA TGCGCCAGCAGCTTCGGGACTAGCGGGAGTATCTATGAGCAGTTCTTC.

Written as DNA, the CDR3 is TGCGCCAGCAGCTTGGAGCCGATCGGTAAGGAGCAGTTCTTC. Protein sequence: CASSLEPIGKEQFF. The gene calls are TRBV5-1 and TRBJ2-1; unclear D gene. V lost 0 bases, J lost 10 bases, and 14 bases lay in between. The CDR3 totals 14 residues. Germline CDR1 SGHRS, CDR2 YFSETQ.

The genes are TRBV29-1 and TRBJ2-1, with D uncertain. The V and J ends lost 4 bases and 0 bases respectively, with 10 bases between them. The CDR3 covers 14 residues. The germline CDR1 and CDR2 sequences are SQVTM and ANQGSEA. CDR3 in amino acids: CSVAHGSSYNEQFF. The CDR3 DNA sequence: TGCAGCGTTGCTCACGGTAGCTCCTACAATGAGCAGTTCTTC.

V gene TRBV5-6 combines with J gene TRBJ2-3, with a weak D call TRBD2 (6 bases). V was shortened by 3 bases and J by 3 bases, with 17 bases between the two germline ends. Germline CDR1 SGHDT, CDR2 YYEEEE. The CDR3 sequence is 16 residues long. The CDR3 DNA reads as TGTGCCAGCAGCTCAATGCGGCGGGGTTGGACAGATACGCAGTATTTT. This translates into CASSSMRRGWTDTQYF.

The rearrangement uses TRBV29-1 and TRBJ2-7, with TRBD2 identical over 9 bases. Trimming removed 2 bases from V and 12 bases from J; junction bases left unmatched: 8. Germline assignment: CDR1 SQVTM and CDR2 ANQGSEA. The CDR3 spans 12 residues. As DNA, the CDR3 is TGCAGCGTTGAAAACACCGGGACTAGCCTGTACTTC. Translated: CSVENTGTSLYF.

The J gene is TRBJ1-3, the V gene TRBV11-2, with 8 bases aligning to TRBD1. The V gene end was trimmed by 4 bases and the J gene end by 2 bases; junction bases not matched to a gene: 4. The CDR3 sequence is 15 residues long. Per germline, CDR1 SGHAT and CDR2 FQNNGV. CDR3 coding DNA: TGTGCCAGCAGCTGGATACAGGGGGCTGGAAACACCATATATTTT. It yields the protein CASSWIQGAGNTIYF.

The V and J genes are TRBV19 and TRBJ2-7; 10 nucleotides match TRBD2. After removal of 4 bases from V and 0 bases from J, the junction contained 3 bases not matched to a gene. Germline V lookup: CDR1 LNHDA, CDR2 SQIVND (reference sequence). The CDR3 totals 15 residues. The CDR3 DNA reads TGTGCCAGTAGTACTAGCGGGGGTCTCTCCTACGAGCAGTACTTC. Protein product: CASSTSGGLSYEQYF.

The chain recombines TRBV29-1 with TRBJ2-3, with D tentatively TRBD1 or TRBD2 (5 bases each). The germline V gene encodes CDR1 SQVTM and CDR2 ANQGSEA. The CDR3 covers 14 residues. Trimming took off 6 bases at V and 0 bases at J, with 13 bases between the two ends. CDR3 DNA: TGCAGCGTCGGCAGAGGGGCTAGCACAGATACGCAGTATTTT. It is translated as CSVGRGASTDTQYF.

This chain joins TRBV6-4 and TRBJ2-1; 11 nucleotides agree with TRBD2. The germline V gene has CDR1 MRHNA and CDR2 SNTAGT. V dropped 5 bases and J dropped 7; count of bases not matched to a gene: 13. This CDR3 region has 17 residues. The CDR3 region is CASSLNSGRAGGNEQFF. DNA of the CDR3: TGTGCCAGCAGTCTTAATAGCGGGAGGGCCGGGGGGAATGAGCAGTTCTTC.

This chain connects TRBV6-5 to TRBJ1-2; possible D gene TRBD1, 6 bases. V was trimmed by 7 bases and J by 7 bases, leaving 16 bases between them. This CDR3 comprises 13 residues. CDR1 is MNHEY, CDR2 SVGAGI, per germline. CDR3 sequence reads: CASIDPGQFGYTF. In DNA, the CDR3 is TGTGCCAGCATCGACCCAGGACAGTTTGGCTACACCTTC.

This sequence joins TRBV10-3 and TRBJ2-7; TRBD2 matches 11 bases. V dropped 6 bases and J dropped 4; count of bases not matched to a gene: 5. CDR1 and CDR2 from the germline V gene are ENHRY and SYGVKD. The CDR3 totals 14 residues. The CDR3, as DNA: TGTGCCATCAGGCCGGGACTAGCGGATTACGAGCAGTACTTC. Amino acids: CAIRPGLADYEQYF.

The chain joins TRBV5-5 to TRBJ1-5, with TRBD1 matching 9 bases. The V segment lost 2 bases and the J segment 2 bases; nucleotides outside the gene matches: 5. The CDR3 covers 16 residues. CDR1 is SGHKS and CDR2 is YYEKEE in the germline V gene (reference sequence). The CDR3 DNA reads TGTGCCAGCAGCTTAACAGGGGGCGCGGGCAATCAGCCCCAGCATTTT. This codes for CASSLTGGAGNQPQHF. Drawing the rest from reference TRBV5-5 and TRBJ1-5, the complete variable domain is DAGVTQSPTHLIKTRGQQVTLRCSPISGHKSVSWYQQVLGQGPQFIFQYYEKEERGRGNFPDRFSARQFPNYSSELNVNALLLGDSALYLCASSLTGGAGNQPQHFGDGTRLSIL.

The V call is TRBV5-4, the J call TRBJ2-1; weak D call: TRBD2 (5 bases). The CDR3 has 18 amino acids. In germline, CDR1 is SGHNT, CDR2 YYREEE (reference sequence). Trimming pared 4 bases from V and 1 base from J, leaving 21 bases between. CDR3: CASSPEGTAQASYNEQFF. As DNA, the CDR3 is TGTGCCAGCAGCCCTGAGGGTACTGCCCAAGCATCCTACAATGAGCAGTTCTTC.